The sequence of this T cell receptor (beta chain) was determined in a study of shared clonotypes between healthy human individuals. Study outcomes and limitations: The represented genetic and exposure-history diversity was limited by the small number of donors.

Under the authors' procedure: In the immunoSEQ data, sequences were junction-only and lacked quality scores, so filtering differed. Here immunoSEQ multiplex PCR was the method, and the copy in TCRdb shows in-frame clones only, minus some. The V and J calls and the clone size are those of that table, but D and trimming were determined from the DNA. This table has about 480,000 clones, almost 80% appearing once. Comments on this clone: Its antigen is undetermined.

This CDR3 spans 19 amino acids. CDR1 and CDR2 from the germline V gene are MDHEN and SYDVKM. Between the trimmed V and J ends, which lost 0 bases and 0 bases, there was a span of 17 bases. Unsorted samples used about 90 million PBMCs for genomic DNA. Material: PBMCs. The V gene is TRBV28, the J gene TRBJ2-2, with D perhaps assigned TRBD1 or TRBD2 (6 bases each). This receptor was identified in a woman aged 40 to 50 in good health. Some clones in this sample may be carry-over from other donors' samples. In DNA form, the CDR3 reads TGTGCCAGCAGTTTATGGGGGGCGGGACATCCTTCGAACACCGGGGAGCTGTTTTTT. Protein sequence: CASSLWGAGHPSNTGELFF.